Below are 4 T cell receptor beta chains sequenced from a single sample in a study of T cell changes during pregnancy in multiple sclerosis. Profiled with immunoSEQ multiplex PCR; TCRdb holds only in-frame clones, not every one. The sample consists of approximately 99,000 clones, 90% to 95% of them appearing once. This sample comprised peripheral blood, obtained after pregnancy. The receptors here all came from a female donor with multiple sclerosis, enrolled in a pregnancy study.

The rearrangement uses TRBV7-9 and TRBJ2-5; TRBD2 agrees at 8 bases. The CDR3 is made up of 16 amino acids. J gave up 3 bases and V 5 bases, and 11 bases lay outside the gene matches. CDR1 is SEHNR, CDR2 FQNEAQ, per germline (reference sequence). This CDR3 reads CASSVPRDGGEETQYF. The CDR3 nucleotides are TGTGCCAGCAGCGTGCCCCGGGACGGGGGGGAAGAGACCCAGTACTTC.

This chain uses TRBV15 with TRBJ2-1, with TRBD2 matching over 8 bases. The J segment lost 0 bases and the V segment lost 0 bases, leaving 10 bases of the junction unmatched. CDR1 LNHNV and CDR2 YYDKDF come from the germline V gene (reference sequence). The length of the CDR3 is 19 residues. The CDR3 loop is CATSRDYGVAGSSYNEQFF. In DNA, the CDR3 is TGTGCCACCAGCAGAGATTATGGTGTAGCGGGAAGCTCCTACAATGAGCAGTTCTTC.

This chain connects TRBV28 to TRBJ2-7, with 8 bases that match TRBD1. The CDR3 loop spans 14 amino acids. CDR1 MDHEN and CDR2 SYDVKM come from the germline V gene. The V segment lost 5 bases and the J segment 5 bases; nucleotides outside the gene matches: 8. The CDR3 reads CASSPGGEKDEQYF. The DNA of the CDR3 is TGTGCCAGCAGTCCAGGGGGCGAAAAGGACGAGCAGTACTTC.

The genes are TRBV18 and TRBJ2-3; 10 bases are shared with TRBD1. V lost 4 bases and J lost 6; bases outside the gene matches: 10. Germline values: CDR1 KGHSH, CDR2 LQKENI. The CDR3 has 16 residues. The CDR3 bases are TGTGCCAGCTCACTTACCGCGGGACAGGGGAAGGATACGCAGTATTTT. It specifies CASSLTAGQGKDTQYF.